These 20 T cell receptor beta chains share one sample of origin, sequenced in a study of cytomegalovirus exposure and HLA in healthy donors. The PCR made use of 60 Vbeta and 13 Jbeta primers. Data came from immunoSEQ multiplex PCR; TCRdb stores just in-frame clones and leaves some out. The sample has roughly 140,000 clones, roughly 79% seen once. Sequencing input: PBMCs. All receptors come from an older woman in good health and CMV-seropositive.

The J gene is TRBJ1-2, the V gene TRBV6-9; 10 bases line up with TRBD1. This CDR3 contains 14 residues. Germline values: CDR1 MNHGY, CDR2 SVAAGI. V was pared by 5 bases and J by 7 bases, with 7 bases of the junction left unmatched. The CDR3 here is CASSHDRGHCGYTF. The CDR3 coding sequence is TGTGCCAGCAGTCACGACAGGGGGCATTGTGGCTACACCTTC.

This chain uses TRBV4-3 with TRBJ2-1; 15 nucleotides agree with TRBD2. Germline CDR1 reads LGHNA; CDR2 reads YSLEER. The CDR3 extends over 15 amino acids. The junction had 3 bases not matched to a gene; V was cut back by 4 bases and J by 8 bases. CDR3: CASSLGLAGGDEQFF. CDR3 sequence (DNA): TGCGCCAGCAGCCTAGGACTAGCGGGAGGGGATGAGCAGTTCTTC.

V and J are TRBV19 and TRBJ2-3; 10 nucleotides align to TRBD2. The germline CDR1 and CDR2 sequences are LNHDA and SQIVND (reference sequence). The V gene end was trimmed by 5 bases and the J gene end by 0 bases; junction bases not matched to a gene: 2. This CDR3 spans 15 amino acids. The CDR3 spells CASSGLAVSTDTQYF. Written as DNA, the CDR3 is TGTGCCAGTAGTGGACTAGCGGTAAGCACAGATACGCAGTATTTT.

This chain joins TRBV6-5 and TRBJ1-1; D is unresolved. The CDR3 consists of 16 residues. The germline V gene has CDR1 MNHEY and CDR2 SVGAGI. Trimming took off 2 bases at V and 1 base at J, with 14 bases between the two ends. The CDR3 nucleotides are TGTGCCAGCAGTTACCCTCCGTGGAGGGCGAACACTGAAGCTTTCTTT. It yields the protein CASSYPPWRANTEAFF.

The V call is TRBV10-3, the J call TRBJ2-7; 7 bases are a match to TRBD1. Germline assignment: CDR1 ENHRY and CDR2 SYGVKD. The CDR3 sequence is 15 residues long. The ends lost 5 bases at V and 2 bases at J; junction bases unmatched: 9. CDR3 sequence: CAISQFPGQTYEQYF. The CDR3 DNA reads TGTGCCATCAGTCAATTTCCGGGACAGACCTACGAGCAGTACTTC.

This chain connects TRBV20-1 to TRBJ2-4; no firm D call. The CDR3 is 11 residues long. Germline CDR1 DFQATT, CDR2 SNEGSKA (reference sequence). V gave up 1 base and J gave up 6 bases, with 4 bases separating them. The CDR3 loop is CSARGGNIQYF. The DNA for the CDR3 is TGCAGTGCTAGAGGCGGAAACATTCAGTACTTC.

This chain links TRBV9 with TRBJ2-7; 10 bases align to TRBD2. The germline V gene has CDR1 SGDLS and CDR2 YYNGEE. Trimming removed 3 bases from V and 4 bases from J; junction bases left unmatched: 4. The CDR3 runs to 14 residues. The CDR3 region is CASSDGLAAYEQYF. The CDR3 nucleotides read TGTGCCAGCAGCGACGGACTAGCGGCTTACGAGCAGTACTTC. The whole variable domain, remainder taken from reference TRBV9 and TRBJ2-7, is DSGVTQTPKHLITATGQRVTLRCSPRSGDLSVYWYQQSLDQGLQFLIQYYNGEERAKGNILERFSAQQFPDLHSELNLSSLELGDSALYFCASSDGLAAYEQYFGPGTRLTVT.

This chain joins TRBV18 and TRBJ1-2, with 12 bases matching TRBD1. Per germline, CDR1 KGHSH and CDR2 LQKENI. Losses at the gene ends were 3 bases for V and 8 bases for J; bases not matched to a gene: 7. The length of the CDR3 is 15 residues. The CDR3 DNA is TGTGCCAGCTCACCGGCGGGACAGGGGGCGCCGGGCTACACCTTC. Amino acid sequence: CASSPAGQGAPGYTF.

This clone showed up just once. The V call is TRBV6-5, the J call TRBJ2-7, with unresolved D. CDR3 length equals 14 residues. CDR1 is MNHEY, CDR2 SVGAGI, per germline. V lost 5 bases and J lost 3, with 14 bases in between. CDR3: CASSPVELRYEQYF. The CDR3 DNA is TGTGCCAGCAGTCCGGTTGAGCTCCGCTACGAGCAGTACTTC.

Here the CDR3 DNA reads TGTGCCAGCAGCTTACTTCCAGCGGGAGGGCTTGGGTACAATGAGCAGTTCTTC. This sequence encodes CASSLLPAGGLGYNEQFF. The V gene is TRBV7-8, the J gene TRBJ2-1; 10 bases map to TRBD2. CDR1 SGHVS and CDR2 FQNEAQ come from the germline V gene. Trimming took 2 bases from V and 4 from J; bases not matched to a gene: 11. This CDR3 comprises 18 residues.

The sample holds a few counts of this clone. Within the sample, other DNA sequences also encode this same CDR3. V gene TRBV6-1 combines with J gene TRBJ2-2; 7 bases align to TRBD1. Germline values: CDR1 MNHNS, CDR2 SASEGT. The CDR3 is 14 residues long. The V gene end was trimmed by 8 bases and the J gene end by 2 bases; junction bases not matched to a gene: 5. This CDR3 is CASPGTANTGELFF. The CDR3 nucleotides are TGTGCCAGCCCTGGGACAGCCAACACCGGGGAGCTGTTTTTT.

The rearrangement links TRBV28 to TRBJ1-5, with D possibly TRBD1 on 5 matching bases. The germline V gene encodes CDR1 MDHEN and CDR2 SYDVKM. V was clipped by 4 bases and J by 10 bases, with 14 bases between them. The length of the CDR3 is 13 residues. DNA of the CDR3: TGTGCCAGCAGTTGGGGCCTAATAAGCCCCCAGCATTTT. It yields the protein CASSWGLISPQHF.

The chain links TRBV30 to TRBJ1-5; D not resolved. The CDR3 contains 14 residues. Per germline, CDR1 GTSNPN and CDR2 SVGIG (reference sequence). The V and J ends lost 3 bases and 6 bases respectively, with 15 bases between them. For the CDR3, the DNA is TGTGCCTGGAGCGTCTCGGCCGGAGGTCAGCCCCAGCATTTT. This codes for CAWSVSAGGQPQHF.

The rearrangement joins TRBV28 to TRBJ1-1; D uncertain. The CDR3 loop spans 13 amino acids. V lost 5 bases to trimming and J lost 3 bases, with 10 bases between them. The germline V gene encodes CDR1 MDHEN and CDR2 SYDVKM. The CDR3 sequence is CASSPAEYTEAFF. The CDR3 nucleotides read TGTGCCAGCAGTCCCGCCGAGTACACTGAAGCTTTCTTT.

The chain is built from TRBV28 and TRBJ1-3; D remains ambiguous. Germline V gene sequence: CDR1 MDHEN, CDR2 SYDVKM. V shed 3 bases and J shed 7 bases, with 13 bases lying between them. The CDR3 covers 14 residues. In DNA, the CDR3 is TGTGCCAGCAGTTTGGCGGGAGGGCTGAACACCATATATTTT. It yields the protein CASSLAGGLNTIYF.

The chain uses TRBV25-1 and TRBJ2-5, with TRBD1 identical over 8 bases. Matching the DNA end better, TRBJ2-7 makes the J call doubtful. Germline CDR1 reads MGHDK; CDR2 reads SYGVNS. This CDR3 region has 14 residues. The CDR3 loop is CASSEGGQAYEQYF. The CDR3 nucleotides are TGTGCCAGCAGTGAAGGGGGACAGGCTTACGAGCAGTACTTC.

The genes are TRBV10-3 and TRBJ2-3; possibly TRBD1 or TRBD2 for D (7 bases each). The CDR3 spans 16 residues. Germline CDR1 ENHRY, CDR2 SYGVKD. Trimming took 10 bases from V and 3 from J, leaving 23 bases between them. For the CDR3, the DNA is TGTGCCACCAGGGGGAGGGTGGGGAGGGCAACAGATACGCAGTATTTT. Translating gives CATRGRVGRATDTQYF.

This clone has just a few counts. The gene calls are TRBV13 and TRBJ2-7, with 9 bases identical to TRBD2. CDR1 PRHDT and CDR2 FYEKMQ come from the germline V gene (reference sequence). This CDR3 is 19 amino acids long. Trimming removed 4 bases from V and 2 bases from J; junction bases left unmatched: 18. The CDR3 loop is CASSSRTPLAGMEPYEQYF. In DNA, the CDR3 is TGTGCCAGCAGCTCCCGGACTCCTCTAGCGGGGATGGAACCCTACGAGCAGTACTTC.

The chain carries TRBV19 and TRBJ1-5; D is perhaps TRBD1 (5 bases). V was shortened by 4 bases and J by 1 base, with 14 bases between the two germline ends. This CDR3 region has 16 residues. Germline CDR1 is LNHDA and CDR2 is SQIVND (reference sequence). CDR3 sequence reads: CASSNLGHSSNQPQHF. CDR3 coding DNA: TGTGCCAGTAGTAACTTAGGACACTCCAGCAATCAGCCCCAGCATTTT. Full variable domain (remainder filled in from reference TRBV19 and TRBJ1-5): DGGITQSPKYLFRKEGQNVTLSCEQNLNHDAMYWYRQDPGQGLRLIYYSQIVNDFQKGDIAEGYSVSREKKESFPLTVTSAQKNPTAFYLCASSNLGHSSNQPQHFGDGTRLSIL.

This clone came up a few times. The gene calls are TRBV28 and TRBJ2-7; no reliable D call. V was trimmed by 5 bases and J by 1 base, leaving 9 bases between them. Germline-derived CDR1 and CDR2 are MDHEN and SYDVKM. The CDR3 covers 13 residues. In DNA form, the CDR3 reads TGTGCCAGCAGTGGTCCAGTGTCCTACGAGCAGTACTTC. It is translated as CASSGPVSYEQYF.